Listed below are T cell receptor beta chains from one sample, sequenced in a study of cytomegalovirus exposure and HLA in healthy donors. Repertoires were generated with immunoSEQ multiplex PCR, while TCRdb's copy carries only in-frame clones and drops some. The sample includes under 250,000 clones, approximately 82% of them seen just once. The specimen sequenced was PBMCs. The receptor source for this set is a man aged 18 to 35 in good health and CMV-seronegative. Each CDR3 is given with its conserved first and last residue. Each record gives: clone size, J gene, D gene, V gene, CDR3 protein, CDR3 DNA. The D gene is left open where the match is weak. The size entry is marked missing in some rows and otherwise reads once, few, many or a size class.

.,TRBJ2-5,TRBD2,TRBV28,CASSFASGAQETQYF,TGTGCCAGCAGTTTTGCCAGCGGGGCACAAGAGACCCAGTACTTC
.,TRBJ2-2,.,TRBV2,CASRGRGSGPGELFF,TGTGCCAGCAGAGGGCGGGGCTCAGGCCCCGGGGAGCTGTTTTTT
.,TRBJ2-3,TRBD1,TRBV11-3,CASSLTGADTQYF,TGTGCCAGCAGCTTGACAGGGGCAGATACGCAGTATTTT
.,TRBJ2-7,TRBD1,TRBV28,CASSFTAGGVYEQYF,TGTGCCAGCAGTTTTACGGCAGGGGGAGTCTACGAGCAGTACTTC
.,TRBJ1-2,.,TRBV28,CASSLGGLQGYGYTF,TGTGCCAGCAGTTTGGGAGGCCTTCAAGGCTATGGCTACACCTTC
.,TRBJ2-1,.,TRBV11-2,CASSFEWANEQFF,TGTGCCAGCAGCTTCGAGTGGGCCAATGAGCAGTTCTTC
.,TRBJ2-1,.,TRBV18,CASSLNRANEQFF,TGTGCCAGCTCACTAAACAGGGCCAATGAGCAGTTCTTC
.,TRBJ1-3,.,TRBV2,CAPREPSSGNTIYF,TGTGCTCCCAGGGAACCCAGCTCTGGAAACACCATATATTTT
.,TRBJ2-7,TRBD2,TRBV10-2,CASLTGTSGRGILKQYF,TGCGCCAGCCTCACCGGGACTAGCGGGAGGGGCATCCTTAAGCAGTACTTC
.,TRBJ2-1,.,TRBV11-2,CASSPTAGSPYNEQFF,TGTGCCAGCAGCCCTACTGCAGGGTCCCCCTACAATGAGCAGTTCTTC
.,TRBJ1-5,.,TRBV21-1,CASSTTGGLNQPQHF,TGTGCCAGCAGCACGACAGGGGGTCTTAATCAGCCCCAGCATTTT
.,TRBJ2-3,.,TRBV9,CASSTSGIINPHTQYF,TGTGCCAGCAGCACATCCGGGATCATCAATCCCCATACGCAGTATTTT
.,TRBJ1-2,.,TRBV20-1,CSARGAYGYTF,TGCAGTGCTAGAGGGGCTTATGGCTACACCTTC
few,TRBJ2-1,.,TRBV7-9,CASSLVSLSYNEQFF,TGTGCCAGCAGCTTGGTATCACTCTCCTACAATGAGCAGTTCTTC
.,TRBJ2-1,.,TRBV27,CASISTSYNEQFF,TGTGCCAGCATCTCTACGTCCTACAATGAGCAGTTCTTC
.,TRBJ2-1,.,TRBV2,CASSDTGFNNEQFF,TGTGCCAGCAGTGACACGGGATTCAACAATGAGCAGTTCTTC
.,TRBJ2-6,TRBD2,TRBV4-2,CASSQVGAGGNSGANVLTF,TGTGCCAGCAGCCAAGTTGGAGCGGGAGGGAACTCTGGGGCCAACGTCCTGACTTTC
few,TRBJ2-3,TRBD2,TRBV9,CASSRGTNTDTQYF,TGTGCCAGCAGCCGCGGGACTAACACAGATACGCAGTATTTT
once,TRBJ2-7,.,TRBV4-1,CASSHSGPYEQYF,TGCGCCAGCAGCCATAGCGGTCCCTACGAGCAGTACTTC
.,TRBJ1-4,TRBD1,TRBV14,CASSQVDREEKLFF,TGTGCCAGCAGCCAAGTGGACAGGGAAGAAAAACTGTTTTTT
.,TRBJ1-2,.,TRBV7-3,CASSLDSLYGYTF,TGTGCCAGCAGCTTGGACAGCCTCTATGGCTACACCTTC
few,TRBJ1-1,.,TRBV7-3,CASSLMGGGNTEAFF,TGTGCCAGCAGCTTAATGGGGGGTGGGAACACTGAAGCTTTCTTT
.,TRBJ1-3,TRBD1,TRBV6-6,CASSPGGANTIYF,TGTGCCAGCAGTCCAGGGGGCGCGAACACCATATATTTT
.,TRBJ2-1,TRBD1,TRBV5-1,CASSLDDRVYNEQFF,TGCGCCAGCAGCTTGGATGACAGGGTTTACAATGAGCAGTTCTTC
.,TRBJ2-7,TRBD2,TRBV14,CASSHWTGTSSYEQYF,TGTGCCAGCAGCCATTGGACCGGGACTAGCAGCTACGAGCAGTACTTC
.,TRBJ2-7,.,TRBV27,CASSLGAGRHYEQYF,TGTGCCAGCAGTTTAGGAGCGGGCCGCCACTACGAGCAGTACTTC
.,TRBJ2-5,TRBD2,TRBV19,CASSFGLAGNQETQYF,TGTGCCAGTAGTTTCGGACTAGCGGGGAACCAAGAGACCCAGTACTTC